This T cell receptor beta chain was found in a study of blood T cell repertoires in COVID-19. Study context: Samples taken during acute and convalescent COVID-19 were collected in the United States, Italy and Spain. Sources were T cells, B-cell-depleted T cells, or PBMCs; the material itself was cDNA or gDNA.

In the source study's methods: By means of reference gene primer amplification, nucleated cell counts were estimated. Assay: immunoSEQ multiplex PCR; the TCRdb copy retains only in-frame clones and omits some. The DNA was the basis for D and trimming; V, J and clone size are from that table. The sample holds 150,000 to 200,000 clones, around 80% seen once. This clone has only a few counts. V gave up 4 bases and J gave up 1 base; unmatched junction bases: 11. This CDR3 contains 19 residues. The germline V gene encodes CDR1 SGHRS and CDR2 YFSETQ. Sample: peripheral blood. The chain combines TRBV5-1 with TRBJ2-1; 13 bases match TRBD2. This TCR was recovered from a woman older than 75 with active or convalescent COVID-19. The CDR3 nucleotides read TGCGCCAGCAGCGGCGTGGGGACTAGCGGGGTAGCGTCCTACAATGAGCAGTTCTTC. Translated, it gives CASSGVGTSGVASYNEQFF.